This TCR beta chain was found in a study of cytomegalovirus exposure and HLA in healthy donors. Points from the study as a whole: The tendency of first-cohort TCR clusters to co-occur in the 120 or so validation repertoires was the finding of a later analysis.

Clones were sequenced by immunoSEQ multiplex PCR, and TCRdb holds only the in-frame ones, with some missing. The sample has 110,000 or so clones, approximately 85% seen once. Comment on this clone: The antigen is not known.

Sequencing was performed on PBMCs. The receptor was isolated from a man in his late teens or twenties in good health and CMV-seronegative.

CDR3 loop: CASSEKAGNEKLFF. In DNA, the CDR3 is TGCGCCAGCAGTGAAAAGGCAGGGAATGAAAAACTGTTTTTT. The V and J genes are TRBV10-2 and TRBJ1-4, with D perhaps matching TRBD1 (5 bases). V was pared by 3 bases and J by 5 bases, with 10 bases between. Germline values: CDR1 WSHSY, CDR2 SAAADI. The CDR3 runs 14 residues.